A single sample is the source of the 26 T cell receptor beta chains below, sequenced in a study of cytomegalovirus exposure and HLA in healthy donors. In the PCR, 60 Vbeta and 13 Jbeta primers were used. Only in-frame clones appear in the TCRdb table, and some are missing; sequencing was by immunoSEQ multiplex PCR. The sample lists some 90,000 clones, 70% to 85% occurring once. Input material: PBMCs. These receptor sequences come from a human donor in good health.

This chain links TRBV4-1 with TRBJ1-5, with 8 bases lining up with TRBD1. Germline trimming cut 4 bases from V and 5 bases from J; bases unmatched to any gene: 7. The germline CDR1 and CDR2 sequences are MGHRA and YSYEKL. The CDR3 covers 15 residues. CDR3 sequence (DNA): TGCGCCAGCAGCCTGCAACAGACAGGGGATCAGCCCCAGCATTTT. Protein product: CASSLQQTGDQPQHF.

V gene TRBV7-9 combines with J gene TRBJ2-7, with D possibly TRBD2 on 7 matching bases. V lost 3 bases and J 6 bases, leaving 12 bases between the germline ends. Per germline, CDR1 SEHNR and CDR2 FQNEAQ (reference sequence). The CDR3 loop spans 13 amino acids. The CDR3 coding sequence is TGTGCCAGCAGCTTGGGGGGGGCCGGCGAGCAGTACTTC. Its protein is CASSLGGAGEQYF.

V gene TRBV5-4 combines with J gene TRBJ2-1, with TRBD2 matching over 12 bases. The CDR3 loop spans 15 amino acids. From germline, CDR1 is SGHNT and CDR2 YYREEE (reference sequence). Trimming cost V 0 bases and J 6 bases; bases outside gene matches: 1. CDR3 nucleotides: TGTGCCAGCAGCTTGGGACTAGCGGGAGCCAATGAGCAGTTCTTC. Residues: CASSLGLAGANEQFF.

As DNA, the CDR3 is TGTGCCAGCAGCGTAGCACAAGTCAATTCACCCCTCCACTTT. It translates to CASSVAQVNSPLHF. V is TRBV9 and J is TRBJ1-6; D unclear. V was clipped by 0 bases and J by 7 bases, with 8 bases between them. Germline loops: CDR1 SGDLS, CDR2 YYNGEE. The length of the CDR3 is 14 residues.

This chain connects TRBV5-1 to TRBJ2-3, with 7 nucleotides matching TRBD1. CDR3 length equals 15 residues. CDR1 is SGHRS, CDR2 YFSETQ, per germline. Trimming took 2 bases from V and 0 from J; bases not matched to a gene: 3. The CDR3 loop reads CASSLPGQSTDTQYF. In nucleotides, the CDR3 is TGCGCCAGCAGCTTACCGGGACAGAGCACAGATACGCAGTATTTT.

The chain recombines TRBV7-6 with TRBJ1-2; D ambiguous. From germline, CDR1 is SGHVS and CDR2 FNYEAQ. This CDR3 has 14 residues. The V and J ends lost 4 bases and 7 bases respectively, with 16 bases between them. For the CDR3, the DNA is TGTGCCAGCAGCTCCCTTAACATGGGCGCTGGCTACACCTTC. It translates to CASSSLNMGAGYTF.

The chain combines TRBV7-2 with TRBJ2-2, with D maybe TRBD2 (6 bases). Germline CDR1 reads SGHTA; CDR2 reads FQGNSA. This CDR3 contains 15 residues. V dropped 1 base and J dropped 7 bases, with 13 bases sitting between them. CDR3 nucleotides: TGTGCCAGCAGCTTAGACCCAGGGCGGGGCGGGGAGCTGTTTTTT. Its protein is CASSLDPGRGGELFF.

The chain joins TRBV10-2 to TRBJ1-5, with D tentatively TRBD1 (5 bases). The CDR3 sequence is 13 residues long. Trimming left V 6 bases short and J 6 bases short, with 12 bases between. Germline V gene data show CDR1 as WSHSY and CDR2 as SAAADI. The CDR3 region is CASRGGDSQPQHF. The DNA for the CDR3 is TGCGCCAGCAGGGGAGGGGACTCTCAGCCCCAGCATTTT.

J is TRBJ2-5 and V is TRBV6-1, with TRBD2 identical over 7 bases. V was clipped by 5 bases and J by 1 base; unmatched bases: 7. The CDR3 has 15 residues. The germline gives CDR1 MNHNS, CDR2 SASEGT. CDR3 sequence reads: CASSSGAGGQETQYF. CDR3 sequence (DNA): TGTGCCAGCAGTAGCGGGGCCGGGGGCCAAGAGACCCAGTACTTC.

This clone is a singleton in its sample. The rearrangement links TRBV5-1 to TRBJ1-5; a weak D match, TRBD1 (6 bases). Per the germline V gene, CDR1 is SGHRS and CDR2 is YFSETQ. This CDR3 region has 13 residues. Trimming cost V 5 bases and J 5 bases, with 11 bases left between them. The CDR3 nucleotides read TGCGCCAGCAGAGAGGACAGAGATCAGCCCCAGCATTTT. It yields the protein CASREDRDQPQHF.

The CDR3 DNA reads as TGTGCCAGCAGCGGTAGCGGGAGGGCCGAGCAGTACTTC. Its protein product is CASSGSGRAEQYF. J is TRBJ2-7 and V is TRBV7-7; 11 nucleotides align to TRBD2. This CDR3 contains 13 residues. The germline CDR1 and CDR2 sequences are SSHAT and FNYEAQ (reference sequence). The V gene end was trimmed by 5 bases and the J gene end by 6 bases; junction bases not matched to a gene: 3.

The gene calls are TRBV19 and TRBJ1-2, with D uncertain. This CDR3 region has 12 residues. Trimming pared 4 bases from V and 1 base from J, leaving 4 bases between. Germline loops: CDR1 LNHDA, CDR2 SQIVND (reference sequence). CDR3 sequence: CASSTRNYGYTF. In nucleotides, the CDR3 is TGTGCCAGTAGTACGCGTAACTATGGCTACACCTTC.

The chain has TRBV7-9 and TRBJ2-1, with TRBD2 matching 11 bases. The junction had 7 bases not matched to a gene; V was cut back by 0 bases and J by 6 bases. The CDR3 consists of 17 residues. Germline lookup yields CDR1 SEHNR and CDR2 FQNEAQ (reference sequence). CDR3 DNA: TGTGCCAGCAGCTTAGCGCTGGGACTAGCGGACTCCAATGAGCAGTTCTTC. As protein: CASSLALGLADSNEQFF.

CDR3 in amino acids: CASSPNTVSNQPQHF. The CDR3 nucleotides read TGCGCCAGCAGCCCCAATACAGTTAGCAATCAGCCCCAGCATTTT. V usage is TRBV4-1 and J usage is TRBJ1-5, with D hard to call. Deletions cut 4 bases from V and 0 bases from J, with 10 bases between. Germline CDR1 is MGHRA and CDR2 is YSYEKL. This CDR3 region has 15 residues.

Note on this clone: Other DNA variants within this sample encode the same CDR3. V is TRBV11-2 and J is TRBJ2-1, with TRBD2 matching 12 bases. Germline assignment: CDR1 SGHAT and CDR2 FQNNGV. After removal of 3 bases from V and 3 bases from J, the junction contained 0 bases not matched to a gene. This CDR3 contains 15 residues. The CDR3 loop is CASSLGLAGYNEQFF. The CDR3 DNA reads TGTGCCAGCAGCTTGGGACTAGCGGGCTACAATGAGCAGTTCTTC.

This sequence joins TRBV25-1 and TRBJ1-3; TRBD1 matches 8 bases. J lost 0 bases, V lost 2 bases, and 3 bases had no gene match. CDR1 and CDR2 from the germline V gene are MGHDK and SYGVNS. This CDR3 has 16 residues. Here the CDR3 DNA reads TGTGCCAGCAGTGAAACAGGGGGAGGCTCTGGAAACACCATATATTTT. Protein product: CASSETGGGSGNTIYF.

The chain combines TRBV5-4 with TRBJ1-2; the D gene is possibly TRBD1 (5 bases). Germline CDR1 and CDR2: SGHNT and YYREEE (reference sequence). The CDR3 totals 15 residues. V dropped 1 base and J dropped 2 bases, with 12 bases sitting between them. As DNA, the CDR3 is TGTGCCAGCAGCTTGAGAAGGGGCGTAAACTATGGCTACACCTTC. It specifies CASSLRRGVNYGYTF. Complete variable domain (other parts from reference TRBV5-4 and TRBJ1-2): ETGVTQSPTHLIKTRGQQVTLRCSSQSGHNTVSWYQQALGQGPQFIFQYYREEENGRGNFPPRFSGLQFPNYSSELNVNALELDDSALYLCASSLRRGVNYGYTFGSGTRLTVV.

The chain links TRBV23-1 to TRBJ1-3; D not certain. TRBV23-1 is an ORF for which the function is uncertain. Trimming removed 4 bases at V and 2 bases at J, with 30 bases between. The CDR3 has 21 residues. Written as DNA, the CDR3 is TGCGCCAGCAGTCGGTGGGGAGACTCAGCCTTCCTTTCCCATCCTGGAAACACCATATATTTT. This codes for CASSRWGDSAFLSHPGNTIYF.

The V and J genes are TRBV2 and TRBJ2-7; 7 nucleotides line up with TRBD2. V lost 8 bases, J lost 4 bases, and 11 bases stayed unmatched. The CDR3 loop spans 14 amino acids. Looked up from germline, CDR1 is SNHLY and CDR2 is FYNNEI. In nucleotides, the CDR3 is TGTGCCAGCTCACCGGGGAGGGCGAGATACGAGCAGTACTTC. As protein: CASSPGRARYEQYF.

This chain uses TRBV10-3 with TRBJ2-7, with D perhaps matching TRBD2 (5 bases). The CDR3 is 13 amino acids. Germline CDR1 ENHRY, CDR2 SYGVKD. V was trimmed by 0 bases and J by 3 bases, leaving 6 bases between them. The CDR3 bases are TGTGCCATCAGTGAGTCAACTAGCTACGAGCAGTACTTC. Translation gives CAISESTSYEQYF.

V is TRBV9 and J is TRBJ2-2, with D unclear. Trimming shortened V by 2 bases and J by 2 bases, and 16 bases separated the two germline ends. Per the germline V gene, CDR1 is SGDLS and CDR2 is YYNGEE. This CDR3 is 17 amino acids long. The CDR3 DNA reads TGTGCCAGCAGCGTCGAGACTGAAGTTTCTAACACCGGGGAGCTGTTTTTT. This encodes CASSVETEVSNTGELFF.

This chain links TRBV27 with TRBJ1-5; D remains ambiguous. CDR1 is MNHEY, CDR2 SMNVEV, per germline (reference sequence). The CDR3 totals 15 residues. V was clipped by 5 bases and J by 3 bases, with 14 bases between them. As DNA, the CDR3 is TGTGCCAGCAGTCGCGGATTAATGGCCAATCAGCCCCAGCATTTT. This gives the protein CASSRGLMANQPQHF.

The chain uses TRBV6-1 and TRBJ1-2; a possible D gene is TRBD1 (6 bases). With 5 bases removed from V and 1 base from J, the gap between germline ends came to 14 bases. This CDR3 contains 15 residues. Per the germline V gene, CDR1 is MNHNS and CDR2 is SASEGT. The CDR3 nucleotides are TGTGCCAGCAGTTCCAGGGCAGGGGATAACTATGGCTACACCTTC. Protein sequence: CASSSRAGDNYGYTF.

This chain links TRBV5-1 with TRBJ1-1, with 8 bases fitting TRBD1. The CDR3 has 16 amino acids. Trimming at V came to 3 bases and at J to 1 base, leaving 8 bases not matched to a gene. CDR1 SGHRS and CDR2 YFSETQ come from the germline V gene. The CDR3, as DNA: TGCGCCAGCAGCTCGGCAGGGGGCGCGGGGAACACTGAAGCTTTCTTT. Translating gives CASSSAGGAGNTEAFF.

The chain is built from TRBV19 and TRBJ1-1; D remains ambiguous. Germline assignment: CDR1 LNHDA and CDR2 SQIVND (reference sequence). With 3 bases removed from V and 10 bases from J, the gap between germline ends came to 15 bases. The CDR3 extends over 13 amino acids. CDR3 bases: TGTGCCAGTAGTATCGGATACGGGGTACGAGCTTTCTTT. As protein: CASSIGYGVRAFF.

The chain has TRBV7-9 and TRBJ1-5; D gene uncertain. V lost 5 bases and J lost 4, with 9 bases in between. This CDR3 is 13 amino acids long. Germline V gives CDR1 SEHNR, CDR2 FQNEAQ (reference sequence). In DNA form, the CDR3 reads TGTGCCAGCAGCCCCCAGGTTAATCAGCCCCAGCATTTT. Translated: CASSPQVNQPQHF.